The sequence of this TCR beta chain was determined in a study of PD-L1 blockade in urothelial cancer. In the study overall: Once treatment had started, blood was analyzed at 3 weeks (second dose) and again at 6 weeks. When blood samples were assessed, the median T cell count was about 140,000.

The CDR3 consists of 17 residues. Repertoires were generated with immunoSEQ multiplex PCR, while TCRdb's copy carries only in-frame clones and drops some. Among about 30,000 clones, roughly 87% were seen once, and the ten largest hold 8%. Time point in this sample: peripheral blood 6 weeks after treatment start. Disease in patients was locally advanced or metastatic urothelial carcinoma. Between 1 and 8 samples, pretreatment and on-treatment, were given by each patient. The rearrangement joins TRBV21-1 to TRBJ2-1; the D call of TRBD2 is as the table states it, not checked on the DNA. TRBV21-1 is marked as a pseudogene. The TCR was taken from a man aged 80 or over with urothelial cancer. The sample in question was PBMCs, obtained around atezolizumab (anti-PD-L1) treatment. The CDR3 DNA sequence: TGTGCCAGCAGCAACCTCCGGGGGAGGGATTTATACAATGAGCAGTTCTTC. Amino acid sequence: CASSNLRGRDLYNEQFF.